Sequencing of this T cell receptor beta chain was carried out in a study of blood T cell repertoires in COVID-19. There are 15 residues in the CDR3. Germline V gives CDR1 ENHRY, CDR2 SYGVKD. Trimming removed 0 bases at V and 2 bases at J, with 9 bases between. This clone was observed once. The repertoire was sequenced with immunoSEQ multiplex PCR; TCRdb's copy has only in-frame clones and lacks some. Of over 45,000 clones listed, around 82% are singletons. The rearrangement joins TRBV10-3 to TRBJ2-3; TRBD2 is a possible D gene (7 bases). The source of this sequence is a human donor in a cohort sampled during active COVID-19. The sequencing input was peripheral blood. CDR3 nucleotide sequence: TGTGCCATCAGTGAGTCGCGGGGGCTCACAGATACGCAGTATTTT. Translating gives CAISESRGLTDTQYF.